These T cell receptor beta chains were read from a single sample in a study of cytomegalovirus exposure and HLA in healthy donors. Profiling relied on immunoSEQ multiplex PCR, and the TCRdb table lists in-frame clones only, not all of them. The data contain about 110,000 clones, 82% of them singletons. Sequencing was performed on PBMCs. These receptors were obtained from a man between 25 and 39 years old in good health and CMV-seropositive. Both conserved end residues are trimmed from each CDR3. The order of the fields is V gene, J gene, D gene, CDR3 length, CDR3 protein. D genes are given only for firm matches.

TRBV6-5	TRBJ2-5	TRBD1	12	ASSFDRARETQY
TRBV5-4	TRBJ2-5	.	11	ASSLEGAETQY
TRBV6-5	TRBJ2-7	.	10	ASRSQGNEQY
TRBV5-8	TRBJ2-1	.	13	ASRVGGSSYNEQF
TRBV4-1	TRBJ1-4	.	15	AGSRRGGGGPNEKLF
TRBV30	TRBJ2-7	.	9	AWRDTYEQY
TRBV6-5	TRBJ1-2	.	14	ASSYSGGQHNYGYT
TRBV7-9	TRBJ2-7	TRBD2	17	SSSLGRLAGGPDLYEQY
TRBV9	TRBJ2-2	TRBD2	14	ASSPFLGLAIGELF
TRBV2	TRBJ2-5	.	8	ASGPETQY
TRBV7-6	TRBJ1-1	.	12	ASSLGQAITEAF
TRBV5-4	TRBJ2-7	TRBD1	14	ASSSNRGQEAYEQY
TRBV6-1	TRBJ1-4	.	13	ASSELFPTRVELF
TRBV7-6	TRBJ1-4	.	13	ASSLGQGINEKLF
TRBV30	TRBJ1-1	.	10	AWNRQNPEAF
TRBV9	TRBJ1-6	.	14	ASGSSFGGNNSPLH
TRBV7-8	TRBJ2-5	.	12	ASSITGGLETQY
TRBV5-1	TRBJ2-2	TRBD1	13	ASSRGQGRTGELF
TRBV27	TRBJ1-5	TRBD1	13	ASSALGTGHQPQH
TRBV7-3	TRBJ1-1	.	11	ASRGSGGTEAF
TRBV27	TRBJ1-2	TRBD1	11	ASSLSDRVGYT
TRBV7-9	TRBJ1-5	.	11	ASSRGADQPQH
TRBV7-2	TRBJ2-7	.	11	ASSLVTGPEQY
TRBV6-1	TRBJ2-7	.	13	ASSEYYRVGVGQY